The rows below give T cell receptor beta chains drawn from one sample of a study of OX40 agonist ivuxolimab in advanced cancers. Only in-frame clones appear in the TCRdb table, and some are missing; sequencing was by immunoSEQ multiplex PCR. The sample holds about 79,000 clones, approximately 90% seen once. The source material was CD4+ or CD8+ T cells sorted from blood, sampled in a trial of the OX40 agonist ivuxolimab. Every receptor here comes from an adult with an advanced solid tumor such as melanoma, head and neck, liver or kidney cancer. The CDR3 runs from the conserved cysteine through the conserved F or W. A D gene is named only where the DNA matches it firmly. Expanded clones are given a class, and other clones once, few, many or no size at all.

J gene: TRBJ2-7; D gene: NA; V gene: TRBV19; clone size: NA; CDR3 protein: CASSIDPSSYEQYF; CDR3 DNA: TGTGCCAGTAGTATAGATCCTAGCTCCTACGAGCAGTACTTC
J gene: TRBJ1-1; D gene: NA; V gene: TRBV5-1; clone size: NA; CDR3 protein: CASSREGGEAFF; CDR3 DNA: TGCGCCAGCAGCCGGGAGGGGGGCGAGGCTTTCTTT
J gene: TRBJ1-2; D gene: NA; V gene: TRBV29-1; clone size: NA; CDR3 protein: CSTHPLCRTGYTF; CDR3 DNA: TGCAGCACTCACCCCCTATGCCGCACCGGCTACACCTTC
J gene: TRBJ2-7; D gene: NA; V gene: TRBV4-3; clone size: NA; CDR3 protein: CASSISAGTQWQYF; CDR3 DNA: TGCGCCAGCAGCATCTCAGCCGGGACTCAATGGCAGTACTTC
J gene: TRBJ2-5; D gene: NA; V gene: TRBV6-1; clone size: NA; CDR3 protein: CASSELAAQETQYF; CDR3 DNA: TGTGCCAGCAGTGAACTCGCAGCCCAAGAGACCCAGTACTTC
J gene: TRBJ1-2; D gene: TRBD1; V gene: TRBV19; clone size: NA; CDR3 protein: CASSRTGDGYTF; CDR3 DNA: TGTGCCAGTAGTAGGACAGGGGATGGCTACACCTTC
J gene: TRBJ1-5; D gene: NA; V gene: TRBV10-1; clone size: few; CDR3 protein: CASIECNQPQHF; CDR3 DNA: TGCGCCAGCATCGAATGCAATCAGCCCCAGCATTTT
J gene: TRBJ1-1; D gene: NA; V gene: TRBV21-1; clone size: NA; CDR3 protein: CASSNAHPTPGGFEAFF; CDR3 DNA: TGTGCCAGCAGCAATGCTCATCCTACACCAGGGGGCTTTGAAGCTTTCTTT
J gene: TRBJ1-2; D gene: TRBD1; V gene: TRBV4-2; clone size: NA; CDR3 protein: CASSQGTGVVNYGYTF; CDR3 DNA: TGTGCCAGCAGCCAAGGGACAGGGGTCGTTAACTATGGCTACACCTTC
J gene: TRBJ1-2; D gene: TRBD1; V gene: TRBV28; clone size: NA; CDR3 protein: CASEGTGARDSGYTF; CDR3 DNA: TGTGCCAGTGAGGGGACAGGGGCGCGGGATTCGGGCTACACCTTC
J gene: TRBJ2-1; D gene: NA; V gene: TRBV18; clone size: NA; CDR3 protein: CASSPSRDSYNEQFF; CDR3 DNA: TGTGCCAGCTCACCAAGTCGGGACTCCTACAATGAGCAGTTCTTC
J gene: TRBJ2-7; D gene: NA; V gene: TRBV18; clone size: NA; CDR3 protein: CASSQGESREQYF; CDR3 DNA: TGTGCCAGCTCACAGGGGGAGTCGCGCGAGCAGTACTTC
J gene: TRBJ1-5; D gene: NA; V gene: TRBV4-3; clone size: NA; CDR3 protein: CASSQVPGSQPQHF; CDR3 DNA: TGCGCCAGCAGCCAAGTCCCAGGTAGTCAGCCCCAGCATTTT
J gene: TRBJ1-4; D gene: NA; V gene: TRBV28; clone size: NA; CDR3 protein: CASGGTEGLANEKLFF; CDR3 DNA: TGTGCCAGCGGAGGGACCGAGGGGCTTGCTAATGAAAAACTGTTTTTT
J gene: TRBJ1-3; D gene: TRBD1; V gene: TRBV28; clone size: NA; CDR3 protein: CASSLGQGITSGNTIYF; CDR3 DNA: TGTGCCAGCAGCTTAGGACAGGGGATTACCTCTGGAAACACCATATATTTT
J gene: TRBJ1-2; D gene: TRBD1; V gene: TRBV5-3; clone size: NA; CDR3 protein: CARSLGRDREPIYGYTF; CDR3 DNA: TGTGCCAGAAGCTTGGGACGGGACAGGGAGCCCATCTATGGCTACACCTTC
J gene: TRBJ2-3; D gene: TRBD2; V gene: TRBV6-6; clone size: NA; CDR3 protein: CASNKAGGASGDTQYF; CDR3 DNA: TGTGCCAGCAACAAAGCGGGAGGGGCATCTGGAGATACGCAGTATTTT
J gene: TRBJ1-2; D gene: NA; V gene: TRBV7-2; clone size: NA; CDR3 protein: CASSLGRPDYGYTF; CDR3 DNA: TGTGCCAGCAGCTTGGGGAGGCCTGACTATGGCTACACCTTC
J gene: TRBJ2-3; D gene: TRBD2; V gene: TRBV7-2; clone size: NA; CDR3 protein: CASRSSGSFTDTQYF; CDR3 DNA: TGTGCCAGCCGCTCTAGCGGGAGTTTCACAGATACGCAGTATTTT
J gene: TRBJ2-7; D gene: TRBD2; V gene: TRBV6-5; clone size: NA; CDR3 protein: CASSYSRTSGRNEQYF; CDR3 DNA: TGTGCCAGCAGTTACTCGAGGACTAGCGGGAGGAACGAGCAGTACTTC
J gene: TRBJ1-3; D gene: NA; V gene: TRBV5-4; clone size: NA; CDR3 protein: CASSSRGGSDTIYF; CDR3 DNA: TGTGCCAGCAGTTCCCGGGGGGGCTCGGACACCATATATTTT
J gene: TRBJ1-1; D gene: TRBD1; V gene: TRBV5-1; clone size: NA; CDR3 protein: CASSWGTGPTEAFF; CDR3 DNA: TGCGCCAGCAGCTGGGGGACAGGGCCCACTGAAGCTTTCTTT
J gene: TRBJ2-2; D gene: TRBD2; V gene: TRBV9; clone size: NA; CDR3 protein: CASSVGLAGGPGANTGELFF; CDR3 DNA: TGTGCCAGCAGCGTAGGGCTAGCGGGAGGGCCGGGGGCGAACACCGGGGAGCTGTTTTTT
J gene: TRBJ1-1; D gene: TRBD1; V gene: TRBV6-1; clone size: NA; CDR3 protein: CASSKGGQLEAFF; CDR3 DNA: TGTGCCAGCAGTAAAGGGGGACAGCTTGAAGCTTTCTTT
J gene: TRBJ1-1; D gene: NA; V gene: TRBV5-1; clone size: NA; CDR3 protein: CASSLGGLDESLF; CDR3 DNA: TGCGCCAGCAGCTTGGGGGGTTTGGACGAGTCTCTCTTT
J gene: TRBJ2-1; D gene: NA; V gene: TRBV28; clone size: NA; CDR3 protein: CASIDTKEQFF; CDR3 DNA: TGTGCCAGCATCGATACGAAGGAGCAGTTCTTC
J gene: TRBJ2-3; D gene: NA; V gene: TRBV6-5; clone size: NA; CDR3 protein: CASSLQVDTQYF; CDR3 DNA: TGTGCCAGCAGTCTGCAAGTAGATACGCAGTATTTT
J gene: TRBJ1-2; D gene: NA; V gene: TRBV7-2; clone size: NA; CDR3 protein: CASSRQQANYGYTF; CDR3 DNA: TGTGCCAGCAGCCGACAGCAAGCTAACTATGGCTACACCTTC
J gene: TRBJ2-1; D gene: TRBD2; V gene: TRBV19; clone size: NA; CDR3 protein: CASSSILAEPYNEQFF; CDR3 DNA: TGTGCCAGTAGTTCCATACTAGCGGAGCCCTACAATGAGCAGTTCTTC
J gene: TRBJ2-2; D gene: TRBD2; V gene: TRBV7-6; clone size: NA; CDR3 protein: CASSLSAGVTGELFF; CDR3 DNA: TGTGCCAGCAGCTTATCAGCGGGAGTCACCGGGGAGCTGTTTTTT
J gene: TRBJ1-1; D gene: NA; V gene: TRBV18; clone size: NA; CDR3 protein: CASSPSQPGNTEAFF; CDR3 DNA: TGTGCCAGCTCACCATCACAACCGGGGAACACTGAAGCTTTCTTT
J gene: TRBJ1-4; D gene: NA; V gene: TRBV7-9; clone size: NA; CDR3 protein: CASSLGQEAEKLFF; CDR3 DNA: TGTGCCAGCAGCTTAGGCCAGGAAGCCGAAAAACTGTTTTTT
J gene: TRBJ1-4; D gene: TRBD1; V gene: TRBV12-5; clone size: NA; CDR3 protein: CASGLASRQGREKLFF; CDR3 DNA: TGTGCTAGTGGTTTGGCGTCCAGACAGGGCCGTGAAAAACTGTTTTTT
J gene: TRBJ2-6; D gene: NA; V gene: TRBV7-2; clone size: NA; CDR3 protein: CASSAKLGGSGANVLTF; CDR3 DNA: TGTGCCAGCAGCGCTAAGCTAGGAGGCTCTGGGGCCAACGTCCTGACTTTC
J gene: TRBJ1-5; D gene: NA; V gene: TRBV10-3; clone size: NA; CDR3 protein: CAISSGGSNQPQHF; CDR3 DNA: TGTGCCATCAGTTCTGGAGGCAGCAATCAGCCCCAGCATTTT
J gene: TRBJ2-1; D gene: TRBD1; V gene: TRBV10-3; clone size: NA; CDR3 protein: CAIRPGTGGDEQFF; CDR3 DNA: TGTGCCATCAGGCCCGGGACAGGGGGCGATGAGCAGTTCTTC
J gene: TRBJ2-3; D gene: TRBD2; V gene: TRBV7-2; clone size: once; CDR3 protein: CASSLASGGSTDTQYF; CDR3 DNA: TGTGCCAGCAGCTTAGCTAGCGGGGGTAGCACAGATACGCAGTATTTT
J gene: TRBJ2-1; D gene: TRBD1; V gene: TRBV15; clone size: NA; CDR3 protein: CATLNRGTSSYNEQFF; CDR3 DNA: TGTGCCACCCTCAACAGGGGGACAAGCTCCTACAATGAGCAGTTCTTC
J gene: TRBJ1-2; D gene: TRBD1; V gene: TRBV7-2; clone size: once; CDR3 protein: CASSPGTGSHGYTF; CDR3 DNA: TGTGCCAGCAGCCCTGGGACAGGGAGTCATGGCTACACCTTC
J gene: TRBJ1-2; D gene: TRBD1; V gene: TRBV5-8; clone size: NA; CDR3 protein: CASSLVGQGFGGYTF; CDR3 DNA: TGTGCCAGCAGCTTGGTGGGACAGGGGTTTGGTGGCTACACCTTC
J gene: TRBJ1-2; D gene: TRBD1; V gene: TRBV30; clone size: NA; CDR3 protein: CAWIGTGYGGYTF; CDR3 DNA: TGTGCCTGGATCGGGACAGGGTATGGTGGCTACACCTTC
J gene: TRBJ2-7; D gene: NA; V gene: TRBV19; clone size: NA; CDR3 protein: CASSIDSTAAYEQYF; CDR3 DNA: TGTGCCAGTAGTATAGATTCAACTGCAGCTTACGAGCAGTACTTC
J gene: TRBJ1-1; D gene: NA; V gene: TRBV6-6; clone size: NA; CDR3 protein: CASSYSRVGDTEAFF; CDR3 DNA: TGTGCCAGCAGTTATTCCAGGGTGGGGGACACTGAAGCTTTCTTT
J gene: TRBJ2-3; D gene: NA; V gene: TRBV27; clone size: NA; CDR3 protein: CASSFSGTRKADTQYF; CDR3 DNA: TGTGCCAGCAGTTTCTCCGGGACCAGAAAGGCAGATACGCAGTATTTT
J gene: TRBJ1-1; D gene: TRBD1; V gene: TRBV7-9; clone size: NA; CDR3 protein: CASSSRQGRETEAFF; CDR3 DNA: TGTGCCAGCAGCTCACGACAGGGGAGGGAGACTGAAGCTTTCTTT
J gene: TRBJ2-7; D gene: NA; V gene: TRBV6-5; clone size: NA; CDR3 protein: CASRRGGGPYEQYF; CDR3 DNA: TGTGCCAGCAGGAGAGGCGGAGGTCCCTACGAGCAGTACTTC
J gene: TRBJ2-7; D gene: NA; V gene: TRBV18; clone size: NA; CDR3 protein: CASSPDINPVYEQYF; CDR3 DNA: TGTGCCAGCTCACCGGACATTAATCCAGTCTACGAGCAGTACTTC
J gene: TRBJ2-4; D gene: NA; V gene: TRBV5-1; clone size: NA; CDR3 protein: CASSSGSSTKNIQYF; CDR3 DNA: TGCGCCAGCAGTTCAGGGAGTTCGACCAAAAACATTCAGTACTTC
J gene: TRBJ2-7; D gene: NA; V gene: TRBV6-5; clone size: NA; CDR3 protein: CASTDRSSYEQYF; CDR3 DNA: TGTGCCAGCACGGACCGGAGCTCCTACGAGCAGTACTTC